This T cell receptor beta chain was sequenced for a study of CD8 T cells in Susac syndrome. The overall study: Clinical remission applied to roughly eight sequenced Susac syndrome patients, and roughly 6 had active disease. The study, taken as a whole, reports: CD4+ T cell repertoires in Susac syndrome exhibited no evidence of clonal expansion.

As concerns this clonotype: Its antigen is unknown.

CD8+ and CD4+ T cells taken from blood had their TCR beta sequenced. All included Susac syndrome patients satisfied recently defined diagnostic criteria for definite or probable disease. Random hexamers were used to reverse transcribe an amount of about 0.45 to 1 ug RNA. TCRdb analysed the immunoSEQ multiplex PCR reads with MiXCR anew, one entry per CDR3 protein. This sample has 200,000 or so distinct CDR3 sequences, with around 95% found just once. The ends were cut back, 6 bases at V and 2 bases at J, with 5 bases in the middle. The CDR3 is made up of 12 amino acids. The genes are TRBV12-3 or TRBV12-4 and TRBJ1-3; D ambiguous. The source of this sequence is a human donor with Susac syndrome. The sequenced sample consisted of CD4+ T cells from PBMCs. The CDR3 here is CASSNPGNTIYF. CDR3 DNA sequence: TGTGCCAGCAGCAATCCTGGAAACACCATATATTTT.